The 30 T cell receptor beta chains in this list originate from one sample, sequenced in a study of vaccination and CD4 T cells after COVID-19. Antigens for these TCRs are unknown. Treatment: roughly 11-day PBMC culture with coronavirus spike peptide pools or control peptides (ViraFEST assay). Cultured CD4+ T cells had their DNA profiled by the Oncomine TCR Beta short-read assay. TCRdb independently ran MiXCR on the PCR reads; one entry per CDR3 protein. This table has more than 10,000 distinct CDR3 sequences, around half appearing once. Sequences were obtained from CD4+ T cells from blood, cultured in vitro. These receptors were obtained from a human donor who had recovered from COVID-19.

V is TRBV12-3 or TRBV12-4 and J is TRBJ2-7; 13 bases map to TRBD2. CDR3 size: 14 residues. Trimming at V came to 6 bases and at J to 4 bases, leaving 3 bases not matched to a gene. CDR3 sequence reads: CASSRTSGSYEQYF. The CDR3, as DNA: TGTGCCAGCAGCCGGACTAGCGGGAGTTACGAGCAGTACTTC.

The rearrangement joins TRBV5-1 to TRBJ2-5; D perhaps matches TRBD2 (6 bases). The CDR3 is 14 amino acids. Germline values: CDR1 SGHRS, CDR2 YFSETQ. With 5 bases removed from V and 2 bases from J, the gap between germline ends came to 13 bases. The CDR3 nucleotides read TGCGCCAGCAGTCCGGGACTCCGACAAGAGACCCAGTACTTC. Protein: CASSPGLRQETQYF.

This sequence joins TRBV4-1 and TRBJ2-3; D is unclear. V was cut by 1 base and J by 0 bases, with 14 bases left in between. The length of the CDR3 is 17 residues. Per the germline V gene, CDR1 is MGHRA and CDR2 is YSYEKL. Here the CDR3 DNA reads TGCGCCAGCAGCCAAGCGATAGCCCCACTTAGCACAGATACGCAGTATTTT. It translates to CASSQAIAPLSTDTQYF.

V is TRBV18 and J is TRBJ2-7; maybe TRBD2 (6 bases). CDR3 size: 15 residues. The V end lost 0 bases, the J end lost 0 bases, and 9 bases lay between the germline ends. CDR1 is KGHSH and CDR2 is LQKENI in the germline V gene. The CDR3 DNA reads as TGTGCCAGCTCACCACCCGGGAGTCTCTCCTACGAGCAGTACTTC. Translating it yields CASSPPGSLSYEQYF.

This sequence joins TRBV5-6 and TRBJ1-5; D call uncertain. Germline lookup yields CDR1 SGHDT and CDR2 YYEEEE. The CDR3 runs 14 residues. The V gene lost 2 bases and the J gene lost 3 bases, with 9 bases spanning the gap. CDR3 sequence: CASSFGRANQPQHF. As DNA, the CDR3 is TGTGCCAGCAGCTTTGGCAGAGCCAATCAGCCCCAGCATTTT.

In this sample, this clonotype is medium-sized. Written as DNA, the CDR3 is TGTGCCAGCAGTTACAGGCAGGGGGACGCCTTCAAAAACATTCAGTACTTC. Protein sequence: CASSYRQGDAFKNIQYF. The chain combines TRBV6-5 with TRBJ2-4, with 7 bases fitting TRBD1. Trimming removed 2 bases from V and 3 bases from J; junction bases left unmatched: 10. The CDR3 runs to 17 residues. Germline loops: CDR1 MNHEY, CDR2 SVGAGI.

A few counts support this clonotype. J is TRBJ1-5 and V is TRBV19; TRBD1 might be the D (6 bases). Trimming shortened V by 7 bases and J by 3 bases, and 13 bases separated the two germline ends. The CDR3 covers 14 residues. Germline V gene data show CDR1 as LNHDA and CDR2 as SQIVND (reference sequence). The CDR3 sequence is CASIEQGLNQPQHF. The DNA for the CDR3 is TGTGCCAGTATCGAACAGGGCCTCAATCAGCCCCAGCATTTT.

The rearrangement links TRBV24-1 to TRBJ2-3; TRBD2 might be the D (6 bases). V lost 4 bases to trimming and J lost 4 bases, with 20 bases between them. The V gene's germline CDR1 is KGHDR and CDR2 SFDVKD. CDR3 length equals 17 residues. Here the CDR3 reads CATSDRSPGSGSDTQYF. CDR3 nucleotide sequence: TGTGCCACCAGTGACCGATCCCCCGGGAGCGGGTCAGATACGCAGTATTTT.

This chain links TRBV6-1 with TRBJ1-1; tentative D call: TRBD1 (5 bases). The V end was cut by 8 bases, the J end by 2 bases, with 27 bases between. CDR3 size: 18 residues. CDR1 and CDR2 (germline): MNHNS, SASEGT. DNA of the CDR3: TGTGCCAGCGGAGGGGAGAGAAGGAGAACGCAGGCCAACACTGAAGCTTTCTTT. Protein sequence: CASGGERRRTQANTEAFF.

The J gene is TRBJ1-5, the V gene TRBV2, with D uncertain. This CDR3 comprises 12 residues. The germline gives CDR1 SNHLY, CDR2 FYNNEI. V was trimmed by 6 bases and J by 1 base, leaving 4 bases between them. CDR3 in DNA: TGTGCCAGCAGCGACAGCAATCAGCCCCAGCATTTT. Translation gives CASSDSNQPQHF.

The CDR3 reads CASSPRAVGSDTQYF. The CDR3 DNA reads as TGTGCCAGCAGCCCCAGGGCGGTCGGTTCAGATACGCAGTATTTT. The gene calls are TRBV9 and TRBJ2-3, with D maybe TRBD1 (5 bases). From germline, CDR1 is SGDLS and CDR2 YYNGEE. V was shortened by 4 bases and J by 4 bases, with 16 bases between the two germline ends. CDR3 length: 15 amino acids.

The V and J genes are TRBV12-3 or TRBV12-4 and TRBJ2-1; D is possibly TRBD2 (5 bases). The CDR3 runs 18 residues. V gave up 3 bases and J gave up 0 bases, with 18 bases separating them. The CDR3: CASSFEGWGGSSYNEQFF. DNA for the CDR3: TGTGCCAGCAGTTTTGAAGGTTGGGGTGGGAGCTCCTACAATGAGCAGTTCTTC.

The chain is built from TRBV7-9 and TRBJ1-1; tentative D call: TRBD1 (5 bases). The germline V gene has CDR1 SEHNR and CDR2 FQNEAQ (reference sequence). The V end lost 0 bases, the J end lost 3 bases, and 11 bases lay between the germline ends. The CDR3 length is 15 residues. CDR3 loop: CASSLAWGRDTEAFF. CDR3 sequence (DNA): TGTGCCAGCAGCTTAGCGTGGGGCCGCGACACTGAAGCTTTCTTT.

V gene TRBV7-2 combines with J gene TRBJ2-7; the D call may be TRBD1 or TRBD2 (6 bases each). The CDR3 loop spans 15 amino acids. Germline V gene data show CDR1 as SGHTA and CDR2 as FQGNSA. Trimming took 6 bases from V and 3 from J, leaving 18 bases between them. The CDR3 bases are TGTGCCAGCAGACCATTCTGGGGGCGGGACTACGAGCAGTACTTC. This encodes CASRPFWGRDYEQYF.

V and J are TRBV25-1 and TRBJ1-2; D not certain. The CDR3 sequence is 17 residues long. Germline V lookup: CDR1 MGHDK, CDR2 SYGVNS. V gave up 2 bases and J gave up 4 bases, with 20 bases separating them. This CDR3 reads CASSEQITNSLFYGYTF. CDR3 nucleotide sequence: TGTGCCAGCAGTGAACAGATAACAAACAGCCTTTTCTATGGCTACACCTTC.

The V call is TRBV4-1, the J call TRBJ2-3; D is unresolved. This CDR3 comprises 16 residues. Germline loops: CDR1 MGHRA, CDR2 YSYEKL. Trimming removed 1 base from V and 4 bases from J, with 15 bases in between. CDR3 sequence reads: CASSQGPLVAADTQYF. CDR3 bases: TGCGCCAGCAGCCAAGGGCCCTTGGTAGCTGCAGATACGCAGTATTTT.

CDR3 protein: CSARGSGSSYNEQFF. Written as DNA, the CDR3 is TGCAGTGCTAGAGGGTCCGGGAGCTCCTACAATGAGCAGTTCTTC. The rearrangement links TRBV20-1 to TRBJ2-1; perhaps TRBD2 as D (6 bases). Germline V lookup: CDR1 DFQATT, CDR2 SNEGSKA (reference sequence). The V end lost 1 base, the J end lost 0 bases, and 10 bases lay between the germline ends. The CDR3 runs to 15 residues.

The rearrangement links TRBV10-3 to TRBJ2-7; D unclear. This CDR3 has 17 residues. The V end was cut by 0 bases, the J end by 0 bases, with 15 bases between. Germline CDR1 reads ENHRY; CDR2 reads SYGVKD. The CDR3 sequence is CAISESLVGNSSYEQYF. DNA of the CDR3: TGTGCCATCAGTGAGTCCCTCGTGGGTAACAGCTCCTACGAGCAGTACTTC.

Only a few counts were recorded for this clonotype. The chain joins TRBV2 to TRBJ1-5; D unclear. The length of the CDR3 is 16 residues. Germline V gives CDR1 SNHLY, CDR2 FYNNEI. The V gene lost 2 bases and the J gene lost 6 bases, with 17 bases spanning the gap. CDR3 sequence: CASSEPRVREGQPQHF. The CDR3 coding sequence is TGTGCCAGCAGTGAACCCCGGGTAAGGGAGGGTCAGCCCCAGCATTTT.

This chain joins TRBV11-2 and TRBJ1-2; 10 bases align to TRBD1. V shed 8 bases, J shed 6 bases, and the junction held 9 bases outside the gene matches. The CDR3 length is 14 residues. Germline values: CDR1 SGHAT, CDR2 FQNNGV. The CDR3 spells CASGDRGLGNGYTF. In DNA form, the CDR3 reads TGTGCCAGCGGAGACAGGGGGCTGGGAAATGGCTACACCTTC.

A few counts support this clonotype. The V call is TRBV11-2, the J call TRBJ1-2; the D gene is possibly TRBD1 (6 bases). CDR1 is SGHAT, CDR2 FQNNGV, per germline. The V and J ends lost 3 bases and 4 bases respectively, with 21 bases between them. This CDR3 spans 17 amino acids. Here the CDR3 DNA reads TGTGCCAGCAGCTTGACGGGTGCTGGGGGCGCTCTCTATGGCTACACCTTC. It specifies CASSLTGAGGALYGYTF.

In DNA form, the CDR3 reads TGCAGTGCGGCCGAGGGGACAGGGGTATACGAGCAGTACTTC. Translated, it gives CSAAEGTGVYEQYF. The chain recombines TRBV20-1 with TRBJ2-7; 10 nucleotides align to TRBD1. This CDR3 is built from 14 residues. With 6 bases clipped from V and 4 bases from J, the junction kept 9 bases outside the gene matches. Per the germline V gene, CDR1 is DFQATT and CDR2 is SNEGSKA (reference sequence).

The V call is TRBV7-8, the J call TRBJ2-2; D possibly corresponds to TRBD1 (5 bases). Trimming stripped 3 bases from V and 4 bases from J, with 15 bases between. This CDR3 spans 16 amino acids. Germline CDR1 and CDR2: SGHVS and FQNEAQ. The DNA for the CDR3 is TGTGCCAGCAGCTTGTACGCCCTTACAGGCACCGGGGAGCTGTTTTTT. Its translation: CASSLYALTGTGELFF.

The genes are TRBV6-2 or TRBV6-3 and TRBJ1-5, with D possibly matching TRBD1 (5 bases). The germline gives CDR1 MNHEY, CDR2 SVGEGT. The V end lost 4 bases, the J end lost 3 bases, and 7 bases lay between the germline ends. The CDR3 totals 13 residues. The CDR3 nucleotides read TGTGCCAGCAGTTTACAGGTCAATCAGCCCCAGCATTTT. It encodes CASSLQVNQPQHF.

This clonotype was counted a few times. V is TRBV20-1 and J is TRBJ2-5, with TRBD1 matching 7 bases. The V gene's germline CDR1 is DFQATT and CDR2 SNEGSKA (reference sequence). The CDR3 consists of 17 residues. Germline trimming cut 2 bases from V and 5 bases from J; bases unmatched to any gene: 17. This CDR3 reads CSARPFHRDSSGETQYF. The DNA of the CDR3 is TGCAGTGCTAGACCGTTTCACCGGGACAGCTCGGGGGAGACCCAGTACTTC.

The CDR3 nucleotides are TGTGCCAGCAGTTTCTACGACAAGCTCTACGAGCAGTACTTC. Translated, it gives CASSFYDKLYEQYF. The rearrangement uses TRBV27 and TRBJ2-7; the D is unclear. V was cut by 3 bases and J by 3 bases, with 12 bases left in between. Germline CDR1 is MNHEY and CDR2 is SMNVEV (reference sequence). This CDR3 has 14 amino acids.

This clonotype is medium-sized by share. The chain recombines TRBV7-9 with TRBJ1-1, with TRBD1 as a possible D gene (5 bases). Germline V gene data show CDR1 as SEHNR and CDR2 as FQNEAQ (reference sequence). This CDR3 region has 15 residues. Trimming removed 6 bases at V and 5 bases at J, with 19 bases between. The CDR3 sequence is CASRGTGAEQTEAFF. CDR3 sequence (DNA): TGTGCCAGCAGAGGAACAGGAGCTGAACAAACTGAAGCTTTCTTT.

This rearrangement joins TRBV7-6 to TRBJ2-7; no definite D call. Germline assignment: CDR1 SGHVS and CDR2 FNYEAQ. The CDR3 contains 11 residues. Trimming left V 1 base short and J 5 bases short, with 3 bases between. The CDR3 DNA reads TGTGCCAGCAGCTTAGGGGACGAGCAGTACTTC. Its translation: CASSLGDEQYF.

The V and J genes are TRBV2 and TRBJ2-3; D remains ambiguous. Germline CDR1 is SNHLY and CDR2 is FYNNEI. The V and J ends lost 5 bases and 6 bases respectively, with 9 bases between them. The CDR3 is made up of 12 amino acids. In DNA form, the CDR3 reads TGTGCCAGCAGTCAAGTCATGGATACGCAGTATTTT. It codes for CASSQVMDTQYF.

This clonotype was observed a handful of times. V is TRBV5-5 and J is TRBJ1-2, with no clear D. Germline CDR1 is SGHKS and CDR2 is YYEKEE (reference sequence). Trimming shortened V by 4 bases and J by 8 bases, and 15 bases separated the two germline ends. The CDR3 is 13 amino acids. CDR3 sequence (DNA): TGTGCCAGCAGCGCAGGCGTTAGTCTCGGCTACACCTTC. This encodes CASSAGVSLGYTF. Full variable domain (rest looked up from reference TRBV5-5 and TRBJ1-2): DAGVTQSPTHLIKTRGQQVTLRCSPISGHKSVSWYQQVLGQGPQFIFQYYEKEERGRGNFPDRFSARQFPNYSSELNVNALLLGDSALYLCASSAGVSLGYTFGSGTRLTVV.